These T cell receptor beta chains were read from a single sample in a study of cytomegalovirus exposure and HLA in healthy donors. Only in-frame clones appear in the TCRdb table, and some are missing; sequencing was by immunoSEQ multiplex PCR. The sample has 150,000 to 200,000 clones; about 76% are singletons. Sequencing was carried out using PBMCs. The receptor source for this set is a woman aged 40 to 50 in good health and CMV-seropositive. CDR3s include the opening cysteine and the closing phenylalanine or tryptophan. A D gene is named only where the DNA matches it firmly. Clone size is given for some rows only: seen once, a few or many times, or a class if the clone is expanded.

clone_size: -; v_call: TRBV6-6; d_call: TRBD1; j_call: TRBJ1-2; cdr3_nt: TGTGCCAGCAGCCCCATCCGGGACAGCTATGGCTACACCTTC; cdr3_aa: CASSPIRDSYGYTF
clone_size: -; v_call: TRBV9; d_call: -; j_call: TRBJ2-1; cdr3_nt: TGTGCCAGCAGCGCTGCGGCGGCGCGCAGCAATGAGCAGTTCTTC; cdr3_aa: CASSAAAARSNEQFF
clone_size: -; v_call: TRBV5-4; d_call: -; j_call: TRBJ2-5; cdr3_nt: TGTGCCAGCAGCTTGACCCGCTTCCGGGATTTCCAAGAGACCCAGTACTTC; cdr3_aa: CASSLTRFRDFQETQYF
clone_size: -; v_call: TRBV7-2; d_call: -; j_call: TRBJ2-3; cdr3_nt: TGTGCCAGCAGCGCCACAGCCATCACAGATACGCAGTATTTT; cdr3_aa: CASSATAITDTQYF
clone_size: -; v_call: TRBV15; d_call: -; j_call: TRBJ1-5; cdr3_nt: TGTGCCACCAGCAGAAGAGGGTCAGGCCAGCCCCAGCATTTT; cdr3_aa: CATSRRGSGQPQHF
clone_size: -; v_call: TRBV5-6; d_call: TRBD1; j_call: TRBJ1-1; cdr3_nt: TGTGCCAGCAGCGGTCGGGACAGGGGAACAACTGAAGCTTTCTTT; cdr3_aa: CASSGRDRGTTEAFF
clone_size: few; v_call: TRBV4-3; d_call: TRBD2; j_call: TRBJ2-3; cdr3_nt: TGCGCCAGCAGCCAAGAAAGTACTAGCGGGAGGGATACGCAGTATTTT; cdr3_aa: CASSQESTSGRDTQYF
clone_size: -; v_call: TRBV28; d_call: TRBD2; j_call: TRBJ2-7; cdr3_nt: TGTGCCAGCATCACTGGGACTAGCGGGGCGTACGAGCAGTACTTC; cdr3_aa: CASITGTSGAYEQYF
clone_size: -; v_call: TRBV6-5; d_call: TRBD1; j_call: TRBJ1-1; cdr3_nt: TGTGCCAGCGCGGGACAGGTGGAGACTGAAGCTTTCTTT; cdr3_aa: CASAGQVETEAFF
clone_size: few; v_call: TRBV30; d_call: -; j_call: TRBJ2-7; cdr3_nt: TGTGCCTCCGAAAAAGGGGGCTACGAGCAGTACTTC; cdr3_aa: CASEKGGYEQYF
clone_size: -; v_call: TRBV19; d_call: TRBD1; j_call: TRBJ1-2; cdr3_nt: TGTGCCAGTAACGACAGGGGAGATGGCTACACCTTC; cdr3_aa: CASNDRGDGYTF
clone_size: -; v_call: TRBV2; d_call: -; j_call: TRBJ1-1; cdr3_nt: TGTGCCAGCAGTGAAGGGGAGGGGGTTTGGACTGAAGCTTTCTTT; cdr3_aa: CASSEGEGVWTEAFF
clone_size: few; v_call: TRBV7-9; d_call: -; j_call: TRBJ2-1; cdr3_nt: TGTGCCAGCAGTGTTGGAGGATCCTACAATGAGCAGTTCTTC; cdr3_aa: CASSVGGSYNEQFF
clone_size: -; v_call: TRBV4-2; d_call: TRBD1; j_call: TRBJ1-1; cdr3_nt: TGTGCCAGTGGGACAGGGCTGAACACTGAAGCTTTCTTT; cdr3_aa: CASGTGLNTEAFF
clone_size: -; v_call: TRBV5-1; d_call: TRBD2; j_call: TRBJ2-5; cdr3_nt: TGCGCCAGCAGCTTTGGCGGGGGGCTAAAAGAGACCCAGTACTTC; cdr3_aa: CASSFGGGLKETQYF
clone_size: -; v_call: TRBV30; d_call: TRBD1; j_call: TRBJ2-2; cdr3_nt: TGTGCCTGGAGTGACACAGGGGCCGGTACCGGGGAGCTGTTTTTT; cdr3_aa: CAWSDTGAGTGELFF
clone_size: -; v_call: TRBV27; d_call: -; j_call: TRBJ1-2; cdr3_nt: TGTGCCAGCAGGCCCTCCGGCGACAGCCTGTATTTCGGTGGCTACACCTTC; cdr3_aa: CASRPSGDSLYFGGYTF
clone_size: -; v_call: TRBV4-3; d_call: -; j_call: TRBJ1-4; cdr3_nt: TGCGCCAGCAGCCAAGATAGGCCAGGGCTTAGGGATGAAAAACTGTTTTTT; cdr3_aa: CASSQDRPGLRDEKLFF
clone_size: -; v_call: TRBV4-1; d_call: TRBD1; j_call: TRBJ2-6; cdr3_nt: TGCGCCAGCAGCCAAGATCCCGGACAGGCTGGGGCCAACGTCCTGACTTTC; cdr3_aa: CASSQDPGQAGANVLTF
clone_size: -; v_call: TRBV18; d_call: TRBD1; j_call: TRBJ1-3; cdr3_nt: TGTGCCAGCTCACCAAATACGGGACAGGTCCGCACCATATATTTT; cdr3_aa: CASSPNTGQVRTIYF
clone_size: -; v_call: TRBV2; d_call: TRBD2; j_call: TRBJ2-7; cdr3_nt: TGTGCCACCGGGAGGACTAGCGGGAGGGAAGTTCACGAGCAGTACTTC; cdr3_aa: CATGRTSGREVHEQYF
clone_size: -; v_call: TRBV10-1; d_call: -; j_call: TRBJ2-7; cdr3_nt: TGCGCCAGCAGTGAGAATATTAACAGCCCCTACGAGCAGTACTTC; cdr3_aa: CASSENINSPYEQYF